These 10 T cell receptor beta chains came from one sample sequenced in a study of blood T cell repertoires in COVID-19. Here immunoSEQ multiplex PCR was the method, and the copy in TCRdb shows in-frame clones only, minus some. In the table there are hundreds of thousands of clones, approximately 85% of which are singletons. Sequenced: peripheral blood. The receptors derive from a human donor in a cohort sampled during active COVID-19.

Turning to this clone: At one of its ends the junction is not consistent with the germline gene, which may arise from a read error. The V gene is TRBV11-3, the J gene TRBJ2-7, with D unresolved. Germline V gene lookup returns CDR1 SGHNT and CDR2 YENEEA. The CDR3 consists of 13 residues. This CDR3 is CANSLDISYEQYF. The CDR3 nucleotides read TGTGCCAACAGCTTAGATATCTCTTACGAGCAGTACTTC.

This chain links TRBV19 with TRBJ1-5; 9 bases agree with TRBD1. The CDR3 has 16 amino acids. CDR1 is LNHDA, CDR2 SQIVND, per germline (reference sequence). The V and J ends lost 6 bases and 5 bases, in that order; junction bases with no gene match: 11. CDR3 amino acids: CASSPPGTGYDQPQHF. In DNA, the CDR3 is TGTGCCAGTAGCCCGCCCGGGACAGGGTATGATCAGCCCCAGCATTTT.

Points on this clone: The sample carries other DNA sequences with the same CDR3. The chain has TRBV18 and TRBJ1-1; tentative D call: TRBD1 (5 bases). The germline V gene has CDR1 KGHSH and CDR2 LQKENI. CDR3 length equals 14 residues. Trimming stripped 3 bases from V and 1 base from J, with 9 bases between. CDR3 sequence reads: CASSPTGGNTEAFF. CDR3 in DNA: TGTGCCAGCTCACCCACCGGGGGGAACACTGAAGCTTTCTTT.

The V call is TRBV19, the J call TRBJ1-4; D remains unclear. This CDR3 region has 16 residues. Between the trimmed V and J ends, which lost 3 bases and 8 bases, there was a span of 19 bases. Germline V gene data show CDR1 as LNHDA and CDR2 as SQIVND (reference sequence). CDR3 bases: TGTGCCAGTAGTATTCAGATCGCCCAGTGGAGGGAAAAACTGTTTTTT. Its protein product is CASSIQIAQWREKLFF.

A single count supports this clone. CDR3 loop: CASSEIHGTNFEAFF. The CDR3 region has the DNA TGTGCCAGCAGTGAAATCCACGGGACAAACTTCGAAGCTTTCTTT. The genes are TRBV6-1 and TRBJ1-1, with D possibly TRBD1 on 6 matching bases. CDR3 length: 15 residues. V lost 2 bases and J 8 bases, leaving 18 bases between the germline ends. From germline, CDR1 is MNHNS and CDR2 SASEGT.

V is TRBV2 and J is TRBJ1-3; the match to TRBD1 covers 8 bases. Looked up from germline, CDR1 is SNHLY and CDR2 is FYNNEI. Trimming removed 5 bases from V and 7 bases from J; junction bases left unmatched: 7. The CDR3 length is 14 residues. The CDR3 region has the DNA TGTGCCAGCAGTTCGGACAGGGCATGGAACACCATATATTTT. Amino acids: CASSSDRAWNTIYF.

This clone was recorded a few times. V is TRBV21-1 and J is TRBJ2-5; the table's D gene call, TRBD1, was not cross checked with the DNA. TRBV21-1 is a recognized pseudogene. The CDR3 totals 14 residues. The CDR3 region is CASSKEQGVETQYF. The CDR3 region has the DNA TGTGCCAGCAGCAAAGAGCAGGGGGTAGAGACCCAGTACTTC.

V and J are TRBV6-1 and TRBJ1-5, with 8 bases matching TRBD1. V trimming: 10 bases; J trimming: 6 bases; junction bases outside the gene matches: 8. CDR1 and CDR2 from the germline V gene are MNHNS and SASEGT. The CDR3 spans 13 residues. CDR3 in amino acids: CATSGTGFQPQHF. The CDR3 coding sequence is TGTGCCACCTCGGGGACAGGTTTTCAGCCCCAGCATTTT.

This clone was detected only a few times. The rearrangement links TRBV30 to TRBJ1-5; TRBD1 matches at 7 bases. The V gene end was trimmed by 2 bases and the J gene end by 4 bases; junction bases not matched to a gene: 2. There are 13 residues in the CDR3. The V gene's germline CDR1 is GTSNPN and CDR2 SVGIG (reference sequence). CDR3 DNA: TGTGCCTGGAGTTACAGGGGTAATCAGCCCCAGCATTTT. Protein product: CAWSYRGNQPQHF. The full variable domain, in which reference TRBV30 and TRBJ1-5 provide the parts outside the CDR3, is SQTIHQWPATLVQPVGSPLSLECTVEGTSNPNLYWYRQAAGRGLQLLFYSVGIGQISSEVPQNLSASRPQDRQFILSSKKLLLSDSGFYLCAWSYRGNQPQHFGDGTRLSIL.

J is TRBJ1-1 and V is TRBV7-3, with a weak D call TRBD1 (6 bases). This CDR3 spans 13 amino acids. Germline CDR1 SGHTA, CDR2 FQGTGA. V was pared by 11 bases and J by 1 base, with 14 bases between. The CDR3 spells CASKGVKNTEAFF. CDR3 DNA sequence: TGTGCCTCCAAGGGGGTTAAGAACACTGAAGCTTTCTTT. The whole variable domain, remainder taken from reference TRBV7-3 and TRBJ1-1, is GAGVSQTPSNKVTEKGKYVELRCDPISGHTALYWYRQSLGQGPEFLIYFQGTGAADDSGLPNDRFFAVRPEGSVSTLKIQRTERGDSAVYLCASKGVKNTEAFFGQGTRLTVV.